The T cell receptor (beta chain) described here comes from a study of blood T cells in healthy people across ages (dated by TCRdb to the mid-2010s). For the wider study: In model experiments, roughly one uniquely barcoded TCR beta cDNA molecule per two T cells was captured by template switching. The study measured age-related changes in TCR beta repertoire diversity using deep sequencing normalized with unique cDNA molecular identifiers. Donors were grouped into four age groups: young (average about 15 years), middle-aged (around 39), aged (62) and long-lived (just over 80). To avoid experimental bias, donors of different ages were spread randomly across the sequencing lanes. Two additional independent replicas of 1 million unique cDNA reads from the same blood draw were analyzed for two donors (one aged 18 to 29 and one aged 80 or older).

Donors were 35 to 40 systemically healthy Caucasian individuals from Russia aged roughly 6 to 100 years. Each donor gave 9.5 to 10 milliliters of peripheral blood, drawn into EDTA-treated Vacutainer tubes. Ficoll-Paque density-gradient centrifugation was used to isolate PBMCs, with at least 6.5 million obtained per sample. Total RNA, at least 6 micrograms per sample, was extracted from PBMCs with Trizol reagent. For every donor, flow cytometry on a PBMC aliquot measured the percentage of naive CD45RAhigh/CD27high T cells. The germline V gene (reference sequence) gives CDR1 as DFQATT and CDR2 as SNEGSKA. Counted from cysteine to phenylalanine, this CDR3 has 14 amino acids. Solely the CDR3 DNA is kept, with 42 bases framed from the first base. V is clipped by 0 bases and J by 0 bases, and the sequence between their germline boundaries is 6 bases long. On this clonotype: The antigen it recognizes is unknown. No base quality values were provided; no much bigger clone lies one nucleotide off.

Receptor libraries were prepared by 5' RACE. Sequencing relied on an Illumina HiSeq 2500. A second PCR of about 6 to 12 cycles was performed with a sample-barcoded 5' primer and a J-beta primer mix. A template-switch 5' adaptor carrying 12 random nucleotides introduced a unique molecular identifier onto each TCR beta cDNA molecule. Each sample yielded at least 2.5 million CDR3-containing paired-end reads. First-strand cDNA synthesis was performed from all RNA using the Mint cDNA synthesis kit, with priming by a TRBC-specific oligonucleotide. All cDNA was treated with uracil-DNA glycosylase and then went through a first 18-cycle PCR with the universal primers M1SS and BC2_uni_R. For the original study's pipeline: For normalization, 1 million high-quality reads were randomly selected from each sample, with every read carrying a distinct molecular identifier. Reads sharing molecular identifiers were discarded rather than binned into consensus sequences. CDR3 identification, clonotype clustering and error correction used MiTCR with a Q25 quality threshold and the strictest error-elimination algorithm. A nonparametric unseen species model with Euler transformation was used to estimate a lower bound on total TCR beta diversity. TCRdb took the public reads, trimmed them with fastp at Q25, ran MiXCR for clone calling and kept in-frame beta chains. Every CDR3 protein is listed once, alongside the most common genes and DNA of its rows. V and J calls and clone size were set by TCRdb, not the authors. Across this sample there are about 590,000 distinct CDR3 sequences, with 25% to 35% seen only once. Of the sample, 15% to 18% falls within the top ten clones.

What the work shows at the level of the full study, not this receptor alone: A strong correlation was found between observed TCR beta diversity and the percentage of naive T cells measured by flow cytometry. Observed TCR beta diversity per million T cells fell roughly linearly with age, and a significant reduction was already apparent by age roughly 41. Conclusive comparison of naive and antigen-experienced compartments was prevented by the profiling of bulk unsorted PBMCs. Because donor CMV infection status was unknown, age-related changes in expanded clonotypes were potentially confounded. Estimates of total diversity based on one million sequenced T cells were regarded as lower bounds and as underestimates. Compared with the aged group, more naive CD4+ T cells, fewer expanded clones and increased TCR diversity were shown by the long-lived group, suggesting age selection.

The sample was blood. This chain is built from TRBV20-1 and TRBJ1-5; no D gene can be assigned with confidence. This TCR came from a woman at least 80 years old in good health. The nucleotide sequence is TGCAGTGCTAGAGAAGCATATAGCAATCAGCCCCAGCATTTT. Its protein reads: CSAREAYSNQPQHF.